This is a list of T cell receptor beta chains from one sample in a study of beta chain features in type 1 diabetes. The repertoire was sequenced with immunoSEQ multiplex PCR; TCRdb's copy has only in-frame clones and lacks some. The sample carries 200,000 to 250,000 clones, 68% recorded once. The source material was naive CD4+ T cells from blood. The receptors derive from a man aged 25-45 years in good health. CDR3s include the opening cysteine and the closing phenylalanine or tryptophan. D genes are given only for firm matches. Some rows mark clone size as missing; the rest say once, few, many or name a class of expanded clone.

few	TRBJ1-1	.	TRBV30	TGTGCCTGGACCCTAAAAGAGAGCACTGAAGCTTTCTTT	CAWTLKESTEAFF
.	TRBJ2-3	.	TRBV7-9	TGTGCCAGCAGCTTAGGCACCACAGATACGCAGTATTTT	CASSLGTTDTQYF
few	TRBJ2-5	.	TRBV30	TGTGCCTGGAGTCGAAACAGGGAAAGGGGGACCCAGTACTTC	CAWSRNRERGTQYF
.	TRBJ2-2	.	TRBV2	TGTGCCAGCAGTCAGACAGCGAACACCGGGGAGCTGTTTTTT	CASSQTANTGELFF
.	TRBJ2-2	.	TRBV15	TGTGCCACCAGCAGAGATAGGCTGTCCGGGGAGCTGTTTTTT	CATSRDRLSGELFF
.	TRBJ2-1	.	TRBV9	TGTGCCAGCAGCGTCCGCCTAGAAGAGTTAAGATCCTACAATGAGCAGTTCTTC	CASSVRLEELRSYNEQFF
.	TRBJ2-5	TRBD1	TRBV7-9	TGTGCCAGCAGCTTAGAGGGAACCGGGACAGCGGAAGAGACCCAGTACTTC	CASSLEGTGTAEETQYF
once	TRBJ2-7	TRBD2	TRBV9	TGTGCCAGCAGCGTAGAGGGACTAGCGGGCTACGAGCAGTACTTC	CASSVEGLAGYEQYF
.	TRBJ2-1	.	TRBV9	TGTGCCAGCAGCAAGTACAATGAGCAGTTCTTC	CASSKYNEQFF
.	TRBJ2-3	.	TRBV9	TGTGCCAGCAGCGTTGGACTGGATACGCAGTATTTT	CASSVGLDTQYF
.	TRBJ2-7	.	TRBV7-2	TGTGCCAGCAGCTTAGCGGGGGCCGGGTACGAGCAGTACTTC	CASSLAGAGYEQYF
few	TRBJ1-2	.	TRBV13	TGTGCCAGCAGCTTACTGTGGCAGTCATATGGCTACACCTTC	CASSLLWQSYGYTF
few	TRBJ2-7	TRBD2	TRBV15	TGTGCCACCAGCAGGGAAGCACTAGCGGGGGGCTACGAGCAGTACTTC	CATSREALAGGYEQYF
.	TRBJ1-2	TRBD1	TRBV30	TGTGGGCTACGGTGGACAGGAGTCTATGGCTACACCTTC	CGLRWTGVYGYTF
.	TRBJ2-3	TRBD2	TRBV9	TGTGCCAGCAGCCCCAGACTAGCGGGAGCGCCAGATACGCAGTATTTT	CASSPRLAGAPDTQYF
.	TRBJ2-5	.	TRBV7-2	TGTGCCAGCAGCTCAAAAGAGACCCAGTACTTC	CASSSKETQYF
.	TRBJ2-3	.	TRBV30	TGTGCCGGGGCAGGGGGGGTACAGTATTTT	CAGAGGVQYF
.	TRBJ2-7	.	TRBV4-1	TGCGCCAGCAGCCAACTACTACAGGGACACGAGCAGTACTTC	CASSQLLQGHEQYF
.	TRBJ2-3	.	TRBV15	TGTGCCACCAGCAGAAGACGTGGGGCTACAGATACGCAGTATTTT	CATSRRRGATDTQYF
.	TRBJ2-1	.	TRBV4-1	TGCGCCAGCAGCCAAGATTTACTGTTGAATGAGCAGTTCTTC	CASSQDLLLNEQFF
.	TRBJ1-6	.	TRBV30	TGTGCCTGGAGTCAGGTTAATTCACCCCTCCACTTT	CAWSQVNSPLHF
.	TRBJ2-7	.	TRBV6-6	TGTGCCAGCAGTACCGGACAGACCTACGAGCAGTACTTC	CASSTGQTYEQYF
.	TRBJ2-5	.	TRBV28	TGTGCCAGCAGTTGGGGACAACACCAAGAGACCCAGTACTTC	CASSWGQHQETQYF
few	TRBJ2-3	.	TRBV29-1	TGCAGCGTCCTGGGACTTGAGCCCACGCAGTATTTT	CSVLGLEPTQYF
.	TRBJ1-1	.	TRBV7-9	TGTGCCAGCACCCTCGATAACACTGAAGCTTTCTTT	CASTLDNTEAFF
.	TRBJ2-3	TRBD2	TRBV7-9	TGTGCCAGCAGCCCTGGGACTAGCAAAGATACGCAGTATTTT	CASSPGTSKDTQYF
few	TRBJ1-1	.	TRBV29-1	TGCAGCGTCCTCGGACGGCAGAACACTGAAGCTTTCTTT	CSVLGRQNTEAFF
few	TRBJ2-7	TRBD2	TRBV29-1	TGCAGCGTTGAAGAGGGGACTAGCCACGAGCAGTACTTC	CSVEEGTSHEQYF
.	TRBJ2-6	.	TRBV30	TGTGCCTGGAGTCGGGCGATCTCTGGGGCCAACGTCCTGACTTTC	CAWSRAISGANVLTF
.	TRBJ2-2	TRBD1	TRBV25-1	TGTGCCAGCAGTGAATACAGGACAGGGGACACCGGGGAGCTGTTTTTT	CASSEYRTGDTGELFF
.	TRBJ2-7	.	TRBV30	TGTGCCTGGAGTCCGGGCCGCGACGAGCAGTACTTC	CAWSPGRDEQYF
.	TRBJ2-3	.	TRBV30	TGTGCCTGGAGGCGGGGCAGCACAGATACGCAGTATTTT	CAWRRGSTDTQYF
.	TRBJ2-1	.	TRBV28	TGTGCCAGCAGTTCCTTGGACCTATGGCGGGTGACTTACAATGAGCAGTTCTTC	CASSSLDLWRVTYNEQFF